The 4 T cell receptor beta chains presented below share a single source sample, sequenced in a study of cytomegalovirus exposure and HLA in healthy donors. The PCR was carried out with 60 Vbeta primers and 13 Jbeta primers. The protocol was immunoSEQ multiplex PCR, while the TCRdb copy is restricted to in-frame clones and leaves out a portion. The table has some 76,000 clones, around two thirds seen once. The sample comprised PBMCs. The receptors here all came from a man aged 60 to 69 in good health and CMV-seropositive.

The chain couples TRBV18 to TRBJ2-5; no clear D gene. V was cut by 2 bases and J by 5 bases, with 9 bases left in between. Germline CDR1 KGHSH, CDR2 LQKENI. The CDR3 has 13 amino acids. CDR3 nucleotides: TGTGCCAGCTCACCAACGGGTTGGGAGACCCAGTACTTC. Amino acids: CASSPTGWETQYF.

The rearrangement joins TRBV10-1 to TRBJ2-7; 9 bases match TRBD1. The germline V gene encodes CDR1 WNHNN and CDR2 SYGVQD (reference sequence). With 6 bases clipped from V and 4 bases from J, the junction kept 7 bases outside the gene matches. This CDR3 contains 14 residues. The CDR3 coding sequence is TGCGCCAGCAGCGACAGGGGGAAACCATACGAGCAGTACTTC. Residues: CASSDRGKPYEQYF.

The chain carries TRBV7-9 and TRBJ2-1; D perhaps matches TRBD2 (6 bases). In germline, CDR1 is SEHNR, CDR2 FQNEAQ (reference sequence). V lost 6 bases and J 6 bases, leaving 21 bases between the germline ends. The CDR3 is made up of 16 amino acids. This CDR3 reads CASSPPPRLGGNEQFF. CDR3 in DNA: TGTGCCAGCAGTCCCCCACCCCGACTAGGAGGCAATGAGCAGTTCTTC.

This sequence joins TRBV6-1 and TRBJ2-2, with D possibly matching TRBD1 (6 bases). V was pared by 4 bases and J by 0 bases, with 9 bases between. The CDR3 is 15 residues long. Germline V gene lookup returns CDR1 MNHNS and CDR2 SASEGT. CDR3 loop: CASSAGQTNTGELFF. The DNA for the CDR3 is TGTGCCAGCAGTGCTGGACAGACGAACACCGGGGAGCTGTTTTTT.